These T cell receptor beta chains were read from a single sample in a study of cytomegalovirus exposure and HLA in healthy donors. Produced via immunoSEQ multiplex PCR; TCRdb's table is partial and in-frame only. Among some 190,000 clones listed, about 80% were seen once. Sequences were obtained from PBMCs. Receptors were obtained from a woman aged 30 to 39 in good health and CMV-seropositive. The CDR3 runs from the conserved cysteine through the conserved F or W. D genes are given only for firm matches. Clone size is not always given. Where it is, it says once, few, many or a class for expanded clones.

-,TRBV7-9,TRBD2,TRBJ2-2,14,TGTTCCAGCACCAAACCGGGACTAGCGGGGGAGCTGTTTTTT,CSSTKPGLAGELFF
-,TRBV7-9,TRBD1,TRBJ1-1,16,TGTGCCAGCAGCTTTGACACAGGGGGCCCCCGGACTGAAGCTTTCTTT,CASSFDTGGPRTEAFF
-,TRBV29-1,-,TRBJ1-3,13,TGCAGCGTTGAATCAGGCACTGGAAACACCATATATTTT,CSVESGTGNTIYF
-,TRBV15,TRBD1,TRBJ1-6,13,TGTGCCACCAGCGAGGACAGGGTGTCACCCCTCCACTTT,CATSEDRVSPLHF
-,TRBV6-5,TRBD1,TRBJ1-4,14,TGTGCCAGCAGTTACCACGGACAGGACCAAAAACTGTTTTTT,CASSYHGQDQKLFF
-,TRBV28,TRBD1,TRBJ2-1,14,TGTGCCAGCTCAAGACAGGGCTGGACTGGAGAGCAGTTCTTC,CASSRQGWTGEQFF
-,TRBV30,-,TRBJ1-2,13,TGTGCCTGGAGTCTAACTATTAACTATGGCTACACCTTC,CAWSLTINYGYTF
-,TRBV18,-,TRBJ1-5,13,TGTGCCAGCTCACCAGGGGACACTCAGCCCCAGCATTTT,CASSPGDTQPQHF
-,TRBV4-1,TRBD2,TRBJ2-5,17,TGCGCCAGCAGCCTATCGGATAGCGGGAGAAGGGCGGAGACCCAGTACTTC,CASSLSDSGRRAETQYF
few,TRBV6-5,-,TRBJ2-7,14,TGTGCCAGCAGTTACTCGGTAAGAGGGAACGAGCAGTACTTC,CASSYSVRGNEQYF
once,TRBV2,-,TRBJ2-5,11,TGTGCCAGCTCCCAGGGTGAGACCCAGTACTTC,CASSQGETQYF
-,TRBV7-9,-,TRBJ1-2,15,TGTTCCAGCAGCCTCCAGACAGGTCCCACCTATGGCTACACCTTC,CSSSLQTGPTYGYTF
-,TRBV27,-,TRBJ2-7,11,TGTGCCAGCAGTACTGGACAAGAGCAGTACTTC,CASSTGQEQYF
-,TRBV4-1,-,TRBJ1-3,15,TGCGCCAGCAGCCCGACTGGGAGCTCTGGAAACACCATATATTTT,CASSPTGSSGNTIYF
-,TRBV19,-,TRBJ2-2,16,TGTGCCAGTAGTATGGAGTCGCAGAGCAACACCGGGGAGCTGTTTTTT,CASSMESQSNTGELFF
-,TRBV7-8,-,TRBJ2-7,14,TGTGCCAGCAGCTTAGTCGCGTCCCCCTACGAGCAGTACTTC,CASSLVASPYEQYF
few,TRBV9,TRBD2,TRBJ2-3,16,TGTGCCAGCAGCGTAGTTAGCGGGGAAAGCACAGATACGCAGTATTTT,CASSVVSGESTDTQYF
-,TRBV5-6,TRBD1,TRBJ2-5,15,TGTGCCAGCAGCCGTCCAGGGGGCCCTGGGGAGACCCAGTACTTC,CASSRPGGPGETQYF
-,TRBV9,-,TRBJ1-3,14,TGTGCCAGCAGCCCTACCGGGAGGGGGAACACCATATATTTT,CASSPTGRGNTIYF
-,TRBV29-1,TRBD2,TRBJ2-7,16,TGCAGCGTTGTGGGCGCCCTTAGCGGGAGGCCCTACGAGCAGTACTTC,CSVVGALSGRPYEQYF
-,TRBV6-1,-,TRBJ1-1,14,TGTGCCAGCAGTGATATGGCGGTGAACACTGAGGCTTTCTTT,CASSDMAVNTEAFF
-,TRBV7-9,-,TRBJ1-5,13,TGTGCCAGCAGCTTCGGGGATGGCCAGCCCCAGCATTTT,CASSFGDGQPQHF
-,TRBV28,-,TRBJ2-5,15,TGTGCCAGCAGTTCCGGCCGCCGGGGTTTCGAGACCCAGTACTTC,CASSSGRRGFETQYF
-,TRBV2,TRBD1,TRBJ2-2,16,TGTGCCAGCGGGAAGACAGGGGGCTCTGACACCGGGGAGCTGTTTTTT,CASGKTGGSDTGELFF
-,TRBV19,TRBD2,TRBJ2-1,19,TGTGCCAGTAGTAGTGGGGGACTAGCGCACCCGGTTTCCTACAATGAGCAGTTCTTC,CASSSGGLAHPVSYNEQFF
-,TRBV19,-,TRBJ1-1,16,TGTGCCAGTAGTATCAGGGTTCCTACAATGAACACTGAAGCTTTCTTT,CASSIRVPTMNTEAFF
-,TRBV19,-,TRBJ2-7,13,TGTGCCAGTAGTATTAGCAGGGGTCACGAGCAGTACTTC,CASSISRGHEQYF
-,TRBV5-1,-,TRBJ1-2,14,TGCGCCAGCAGCTTGGGGGGCGAAAACTATGGCTACACCTTC,CASSLGGENYGYTF
once,TRBV28,-,TRBJ1-4,15,TGTGCCAGCAGAGACGTACAGGTGACATATGAAAAACTGTTTTTT,CASRDVQVTYEKLFF
-,TRBV6-5,-,TRBJ2-1,15,TGTGCCAGCAGTCAGGACAGGGACTACTACAATGAGCAGTTCTTC,CASSQDRDYYNEQFF
-,TRBV19,-,TRBJ2-5,12,TGTGCCAGTAGTAGCAGGGGAGAGACCCAGTACTTC,CASSSRGETQYF
-,TRBV7-9,TRBD2,TRBJ2-3,13,TGTGCCAGCAGCCCGACTAGCGGGGATACGCAGTATTTT,CASSPTSGDTQYF
-,TRBV6-6,-,TRBJ2-7,14,TGTGCCAGCACCCAAGGGGCCGGTACCTACGAGCAGTACTTC,CASTQGAGTYEQYF
-,TRBV6-5,TRBD1,TRBJ2-7,14,TGTGCCAGCAGTTACGGGGAAGGGGGCGCCGAGCAGTACTTC,CASSYGEGGAEQYF
once,TRBV6-6,-,TRBJ2-1,14,TGTGCCAGCAGTTACCCAGGGTCATACAATGAGCAGTTCTTC,CASSYPGSYNEQFF
-,TRBV10-3,TRBD1,TRBJ2-5,14,TGTGCCACCGACCCGGGACAGGGGAAGAAGACCCAGTACTTC,CATDPGQGKKTQYF
few,TRBV18,TRBD1,TRBJ2-4,16,TGTGCCAGCTCACCGCAGGGGGCGGCGGCCAAAAACATTCAGTACTTC,CASSPQGAAAKNIQYF
-,TRBV4-2,TRBD1,TRBJ1-4,14,TGTGCCAGCAGCCCCGGACAGGGAGATGAAAAACTGTTTTTT,CASSPGQGDEKLFF
few,TRBV29-1,-,TRBJ2-1,14,TGCAGCGTTTGGGGAAGGGACTTATACAATGAGCAGTTCTTC,CSVWGRDLYNEQFF
-,TRBV11-2,-,TRBJ1-6,13,TGTGCCAGCAGCGAGGGGGTGAATTCACCCCTCCACTTT,CASSEGVNSPLHF
-,TRBV28,TRBD1,TRBJ2-1,12,TGTGCCAGCAGCCTGACAGGGTATGAGCAGTTCTTC,CASSLTGYEQFF
-,TRBV6-1,TRBD1,TRBJ1-5,13,TGTGCCAGCAGAGAAGACAGGGCCTTTCCCCAGCATTTT,CASREDRAFPQHF
-,TRBV6-1,-,TRBJ1-5,15,TGTGCCAGCAGTCCGGGATCCCCTGTCGAACAGCCCCAGCATTTT,CASSPGSPVEQPQHF
-,TRBV30,-,TRBJ2-7,15,TGTGCCTGGTGGCCCCCCGGGACACCCTCCTACGAGCAGTACTTC,CAWWPPGTPSYEQYF
-,TRBV28,-,TRBJ1-2,14,TGTGCCAGCAGAACCGGGGATCTGGGGAATGGCTACACCTTC,CASRTGDLGNGYTF
-,TRBV5-1,TRBD2,TRBJ2-7,14,TGCGCCAGCAGCACGGGGACTAGCCACCACGAGCAGTACTTC,CASSTGTSHHEQYF
-,TRBV19,TRBD1,TRBJ2-2,14,TGTGCCAGTAAAGAACAGGGGGCCGCCGGGGAGCTGTTTTTT,CASKEQGAAGELFF
-,TRBV7-9,TRBD2,TRBJ2-7,16,TGTGCCAGCAGCCCCCGCCTAGCGGGAGGGGTGAACGAGCAGTACTTC,CASSPRLAGGVNEQYF
-,TRBV28,-,TRBJ2-5,11,TGTGCCAGCAGCCTGGCAAAGACCCAGTACTTC,CASSLAKTQYF
-,TRBV25-1,-,TRBJ1-5,15,TGTGCCAGCAGAACAGATTCGGATAGCAATCAGCCCCAGCATTTT,CASRTDSDSNQPQHF
-,TRBV27,-,TRBJ2-2,14,TGTGCCAGCAGTTCCGACTCGGAAACCGGGGAGCTGTTTTTT,CASSSDSETGELFF
once,TRBV11-2,-,TRBJ1-6,14,TGTGCCAGCAGCCAACAGGGAGTTAATTCACCCCTCCACTTT,CASSQQGVNSPLHF
-,TRBV5-4,TRBD2,TRBJ2-3,17,TGTGCCAGCAGCTTGGACATAGCGGGGGGATACACAGATACGCAGTATTTT,CASSLDIAGGYTDTQYF
few,TRBV18,-,TRBJ1-2,13,TGTGCCAGCTCTATTGCCTCTATGAGTGGCTACACCTTC,CASSIASMSGYTF
-,TRBV2,TRBD2,TRBJ2-5,17,TGTGCCAGCAGCGCCCGAATGGGATTAGCGGGGGAAGAGACCCAGTACTTC,CASSARMGLAGEETQYF
-,TRBV7-6,-,TRBJ1-1,13,TGTGCCAGCAGCTTACTAGCCAACACTGAAGCTTTCTTT,CASSLLANTEAFF
-,TRBV7-9,TRBD1,TRBJ1-3,17,TGTGCCAGCAGCATAAAAGGTCCCGACAGGGCCGGAAACACCATATATTTT,CASSIKGPDRAGNTIYF
few,TRBV5-6,-,TRBJ1-1,16,TGTGCCAGCAGCTTGGAACTGAGACTCATGAACACTGAAGCTTTCTTT,CASSLELRLMNTEAFF
-,TRBV11-2,TRBD2,TRBJ2-2,17,TGTGCCAGCAGCCCCGGACTAGCGGGGCTGAACACCGGGGAGCTGTTTTTT,CASSPGLAGLNTGELFF